The TCR beta chain described here comes from a study of shared clonotypes between healthy human individuals. The table lists this clone with a count of one. The table came from immunoSEQ multiplex PCR; TCRdb's copy has only in-frame clones and leaves some out. The repertoire includes roughly 2,300,000 clones, around 90% of them detected once, and approximately 0.4% sits in the top ten. Germline CDR1 MNHEY, CDR2 SMNVEV (reference sequence). The V and J ends lost 3 bases and 8 bases respectively, with 13 bases between them. This CDR3 region has 14 residues. V is TRBV27 and J is TRBJ1-4; no clear D. Specimen: naive CD4+ T cells from PBMCs. Documented subset: CD45RA+ positively selected. The sequence was collected from a man younger than 35 in good health. Some clones in this sample may be carry-over from other donors' samples. The CDR3 DNA follows: TGTGCCAGCAGTTTGGTCCGGGAGGGCGAAAAACTGTTTTTT. It encodes CASSLVREGEKLFF.